The 8 T cell receptor beta chains presented below share a single source sample, sequenced in a study of cytomegalovirus exposure and HLA in healthy donors. Clones were sequenced by immunoSEQ multiplex PCR, and TCRdb holds only the in-frame ones, with some missing. Among under 200,000 clones listed, approximately 86% were seen once. Sequencing was performed on PBMCs. All receptors derive from a woman between 18 and 30 years old in good health and CMV-seronegative.

The chain combines TRBV6-6 with TRBJ1-5; TRBD1 might be the D (6 bases). CDR1 and CDR2 (germline): MNHNY, SVGAGI (reference sequence). The germline V and J ends were trimmed by 7 bases and 1 base, with 8 bases remaining between them. This CDR3 has 13 amino acids. CDR3 coding DNA: TGTGCCAGCACCGACAGGAGCAATCAGCCCCAGCATTTT. This codes for CASTDRSNQPQHF.

V is TRBV7-9 and J is TRBJ1-1, with D hard to call. The CDR3 is 14 amino acids. Germline assignment: CDR1 SEHNR and CDR2 FQNEAQ (reference sequence). V dropped 8 bases and J dropped 1 base, with 14 bases sitting between them. CDR3 amino acids: CASDPSRGNTEAFF. CDR3 coding DNA: TGTGCCAGCGACCCCAGTCGGGGGAACACTGAAGCTTTCTTT. Supplemented by reference TRBV7-9 and TRBJ1-1, the full variable domain reads DTGVSQNPRHKITKRGQNVTFRCDPISEHNRLYWYRQTLGQGPEFLTYFQNEAQLEKSRLLSDRFSAERPKGSFSTLEIQRTEQGDSAMYLCASDPSRGNTEAFFGQGTRLTVV.

The rearrangement links TRBV27 to TRBJ2-4; TRBD2 matches at 8 bases. V shed 6 bases and J 7 bases; nucleotides not matched to a gene: 8. CDR3 length equals 14 residues. The germline CDR1 and CDR2 sequences are MNHEY and SMNVEV (reference sequence). This CDR3 reads CASSPRGGQNIQYF. The CDR3 nucleotides read TGTGCCAGCAGCCCCCGGGGGGGGCAGAACATTCAGTACTTC.

V usage is TRBV2 and J usage is TRBJ2-3; D is undetermined. The CDR3 runs to 11 residues. Trimming pared 7 bases from V and 3 bases from J, leaving 5 bases between. Germline CDR1 is SNHLY and CDR2 is FYNNEI. CDR3 nucleotide sequence: TGTGCCAGCACGTATACAGATACGCAGTATTTT. The encoded protein is CASTYTDTQYF.

Worth noting for this clone: Other nucleotide sequences from this sample produce the same CDR3. The CDR3, as DNA: TGTGCCAGCAGGACAGGGAACTATGGCTACACCTTC. The encoded protein is CASRTGNYGYTF. The chain is built from TRBV6-5 and TRBJ1-2; TRBD1 aligns across 7 bases. J lost 2 bases, V lost 6 bases, and 0 bases had no gene match. Looked up from germline, CDR1 is MNHEY and CDR2 is SVGAGI. The CDR3 is made up of 12 amino acids.

This clone rates as medium-sized. The chain has TRBV15 and TRBJ2-1, with 8 bases aligning to TRBD1. This CDR3 region has 14 residues. Germline V CDR1 and CDR2: LNHNV, YYDKDF (reference sequence). Unmatched junction bases numbered 10, after V lost 8 bases and J lost 7 bases. The CDR3 region has the DNA TGTGCCACCGGTCGCAGGGGGCCTAATAATGAGCAGTTCTTC. Translated: CATGRRGPNNEQFF.

The rearrangement uses TRBV14 and TRBJ2-3, with a tentative D call TRBD2 (5 bases). The CDR3 is 13 residues long. CDR1 and CDR2 from the germline V gene are SGHDN and FVKESK. V was shortened by 7 bases and J by 6 bases, with 14 bases between the two germline ends. CDR3 nucleotides: TGTGCCAGCACTCAGCGGAGAGGGGATACGCAGTATTTT. Translation gives CASTQRRGDTQYF.

The chain uses TRBV7-8 and TRBJ2-7, with 9 bases fitting TRBD2. The CDR3 loop spans 13 amino acids. Germline CDR1 SGHVS, CDR2 FQNEAQ. J lost 6 bases, V lost 5 bases, and 5 bases had no gene match. For the CDR3, the DNA is TGTGCCAGCAGCCTTAGCGGGGGACCCGAGCAGTACTTC. This sequence encodes CASSLSGGPEQYF.